Listed below are T cell receptor beta chains from one sample, sequenced in a study of beta chain features in type 1 diabetes. TCRdb's table, derived via immunoSEQ multiplex PCR, lists solely in-frame clones and lacks some. This repertoire shows about half a million clones, 25% to 35% found once; its top ten account for around 0.065%. What was sequenced was naive CD4+ T cells from blood. The receptors come from a man aged 18 to 29 in good health. CDR3s include the opening cysteine and the closing phenylalanine or tryptophan. D genes are given only for firm matches. Size is stated for part of the rows, as once, few or many counts, or as a class when the clone is expanded.

CAWSKGGETQYF,TGTGCCTGGAGTAAAGGGGGAGAGACCCAGTACTTC,TRBJ2-5,NA,NA,TRBV30
CATSRDAGANQPQHF,TGTGCCACCAGCAGAGATGCGGGGGCGAATCAGCCCCAGCATTTT,TRBJ1-5,NA,NA,TRBV15
CSVVFSGKETQYF,TGCAGCGTTGTGTTCTCGGGGAAAGAGACCCAGTACTTC,TRBJ2-5,NA,NA,TRBV29-1
CASSLGTGSRVTF,TGTGCCAGCAGCTTGGGTACAGGGTCCCGGGTCACCTTC,TRBJ1-2,NA,NA,TRBV7-9
CASSVVGGGTEEQYF,TGTGCCAGCAGCGTAGTTGGTGGGGGGACTGAAGAGCAGTACTTC,TRBJ2-7,NA,NA,TRBV9
CASRQFKELFF,TGTGCCAGCAGACAATTTAAGGAACTGTTTTTT,TRBJ1-4,NA,few,TRBV6-1
CAWSVRFLDVEAFF,TGTGCCTGGAGTGTACGATTCCTGGATGTGGAAGCTTTCTTT,TRBJ1-1,NA,NA,TRBV30
CASSQDQASGSTDTQYF,TGCGCCAGCAGCCAAGATCAGGCTAGCGGGAGCACAGATACGCAGTATTTT,TRBJ2-3,TRBD2,few,TRBV4-3
CASSLGSYTGELFF,TGTGCCAGCAGCTTAGGGTCTTACACCGGGGAGCTGTTTTTT,TRBJ2-2,NA,few,TRBV7-9
CASSQQQSSYNEQFF,TGTGCCAGCAGCCAACAGCAAAGCTCCTACAATGAGCAGTTCTTC,TRBJ2-1,NA,NA,TRBV11-1
CASSSLLLEGRGRNIQYF,TGTGCCAGCAGTTCCCTACTGTTAGAAGGCAGGGGGCGAAACATTCAGTACTTC,TRBJ2-4,TRBD1,NA,TRBV27
CASSALEADTQYF,TGTGCCAGCAGCGCACTAGAGGCAGATACGCAGTATTTT,TRBJ2-3,NA,NA,TRBV5-4
CASSQETRRGQGTYNEQFF,TGCGCCAGCAGCCAAGAGACTCGCAGGGGACAGGGGACTTACAATGAGCAGTTCTTC,TRBJ2-1,TRBD1,few,TRBV4-1
CASSLGATQYF,TGTGCCAGCAGCTTGGGTGCTACGCAGTATTTT,TRBJ2-3,NA,few,TRBV7-9
CAWRNAGDSTDTQYF,TGTGCCTGGCGGAACGCGGGAGATAGCACAGATACGCAGTATTTT,TRBJ2-3,TRBD2,few,TRBV30
CAWRGGSSYNEQFF,TGTGCCTGGAGAGGTGGGAGCTCCTACAATGAGCAGTTCTTC,TRBJ2-1,NA,NA,TRBV30
CATSLFLRGSTDTQYF,TGTGCCACCAGCCTTTTCTTGCGGGGAAGCACAGATACGCAGTATTTT,TRBJ2-3,NA,NA,TRBV7-6
CSGWDSYNEQFF,TGCAGCGGCTGGGATTCCTACAATGAGCAGTTCTTC,TRBJ2-1,NA,few,TRBV29-1
CASSLTATAYEQYF,TGTGCCAGCAGCTTAACTGCGACCGCCTACGAGCAGTACTTC,TRBJ2-7,NA,NA,TRBV7-2
CSAGDGVGANVLTF,TGCAGCGCTGGCGACGGGGTTGGGGCCAACGTCCTGACTTTC,TRBJ2-6,NA,NA,TRBV29-1